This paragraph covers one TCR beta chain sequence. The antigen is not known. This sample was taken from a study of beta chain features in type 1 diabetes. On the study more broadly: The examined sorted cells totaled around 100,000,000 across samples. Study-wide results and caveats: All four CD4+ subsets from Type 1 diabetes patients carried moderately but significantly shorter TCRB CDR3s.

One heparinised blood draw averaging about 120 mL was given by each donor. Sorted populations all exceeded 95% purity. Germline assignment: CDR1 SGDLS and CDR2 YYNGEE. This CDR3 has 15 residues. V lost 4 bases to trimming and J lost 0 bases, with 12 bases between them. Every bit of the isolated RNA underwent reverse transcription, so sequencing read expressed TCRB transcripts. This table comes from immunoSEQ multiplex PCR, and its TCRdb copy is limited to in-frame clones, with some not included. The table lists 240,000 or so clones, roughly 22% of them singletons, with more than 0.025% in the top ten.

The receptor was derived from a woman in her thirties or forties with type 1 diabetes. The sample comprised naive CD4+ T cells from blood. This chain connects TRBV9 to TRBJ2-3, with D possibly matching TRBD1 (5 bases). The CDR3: CASSLRAFSTDTQYF. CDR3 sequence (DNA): TGTGCCAGCAGCCTCAGGGCTTTCAGCACAGATACGCAGTATTTT.